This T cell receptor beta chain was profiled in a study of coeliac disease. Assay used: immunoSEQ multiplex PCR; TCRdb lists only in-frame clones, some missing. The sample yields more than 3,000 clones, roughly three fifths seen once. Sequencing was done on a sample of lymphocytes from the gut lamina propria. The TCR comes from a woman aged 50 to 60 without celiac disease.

The CDR3: CASSPGRESGYNSPLHF. The DNA of the CDR3 is TGTGCCAGCAGCCCGGGGAGGGAAAGCGGCTATAATTCACCCCTCCACTTT. The V and J genes are TRBV5-4 and TRBJ1-6; D gene ambiguous. Germline values: CDR1 SGHNT, CDR2 YYREEE (reference sequence). The V end lost 4 bases, the J end lost 3 bases, and 17 bases lay between the germline ends. The CDR3 loop spans 17 amino acids.